This T cell receptor (beta chain) was obtained from a study of T cell clones after liver transplantation. The CDR3 length is 15 residues. Germline V gives CDR1 MNHEY, CDR2 SVGAGI. V lost 7 bases, J lost 1 base, and 16 bases lay in between. This clone was detected a few times. What it binds is unknown. Thawed unstimulated PBMCs were FACS-sorted by CD3, CD4 and CD8 into two populations. Study outcomes and limitations: Low donor cell numbers restricted donor-reactive repertoire measurement in a couple of subjects.

Data came from immunoSEQ multiplex PCR; TCRdb stores just in-frame clones and leaves some out. The sample consists of 55,000 to 75,000 clones, around three quarters of them appearing once. The TCR originated in a human patient who received a liver transplant. Some T cells may be supplied by the graft donor. The sequences come from CD4+ T cells from blood, collected at the roughly 15-month timepoint. The V and J genes are TRBV6-5 and TRBJ1-1; D is unresolved. In DNA, the CDR3 is TGTGCCAGCACCGTACTCGGGCAGGAGAACACTGAAGCTTTCTTT. Translating it yields CASTVLGQENTEAFF.